This T cell receptor (beta chain) stems from a study of blood T cell repertoires in COVID-19. As for the study in general: Donors in the United States, Italy and Spain gave samples during acute or convalescent COVID-19.

Participant age was 18 to 89 years, and participants resided in fewer than 30 US areas. Participants' reported clinical history set cohort assignment. Study processing details: Cell counts per sample came from amplifying reference gene primers. Libraries were prepared by immunoSEQ multiplex PCR; TCRdb keeps only in-frame clonotypes and omits some of them. The V and J calls and clone size are taken from that table; D and trimming were inferred from the DNA. In the table there are around 390,000 clones, approximately 87% of which are singletons. V shed 5 bases, J shed 3 bases, and the junction held 4 bases outside the gene matches. The CDR3 has 15 residues. Germline CDR1 reads SEHNR; CDR2 reads FQNEAQ (reference sequence).

The sequence derives from a woman between 45 and 65 years old who had recovered from COVID-19. The V call is TRBV7-9, the J call TRBJ2-1; 10 nucleotides agree with TRBD2. Material for sequencing was PBMCs or T cells enriched from blood (not recorded which). DNA of the CDR3: TGTGCCAGCAGCGGACTAGCGGAGAACTACAATGAGCAGTTCTTC. Translation: CASSGLAENYNEQFF. Full variable domain (missing parts from reference TRBV7-9 and TRBJ2-1): DTGVSQNPRHKITKRGQNVTFRCDPISEHNRLYWYRQTLGQGPEFLTYFQNEAQLEKSRLLSDRFSAERPKGSFSTLEIQRTEQGDSAMYLCASSGLAENYNEQFFGPGTRLTVL.